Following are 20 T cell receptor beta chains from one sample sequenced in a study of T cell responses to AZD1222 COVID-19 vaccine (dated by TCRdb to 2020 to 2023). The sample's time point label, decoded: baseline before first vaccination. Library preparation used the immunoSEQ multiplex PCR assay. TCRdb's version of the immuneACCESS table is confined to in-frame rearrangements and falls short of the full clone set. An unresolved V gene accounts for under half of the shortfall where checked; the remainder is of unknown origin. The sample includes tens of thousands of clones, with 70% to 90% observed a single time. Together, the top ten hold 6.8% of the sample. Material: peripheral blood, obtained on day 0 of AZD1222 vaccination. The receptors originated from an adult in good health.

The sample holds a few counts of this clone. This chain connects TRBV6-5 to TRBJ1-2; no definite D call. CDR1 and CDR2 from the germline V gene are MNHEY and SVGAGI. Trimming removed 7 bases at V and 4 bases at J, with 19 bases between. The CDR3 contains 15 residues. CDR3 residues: CASKPGRGNIYGYTF. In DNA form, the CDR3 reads TGTGCCAGCAAACCCGGTAGAGGGAATATCTATGGCTACACCTTC.

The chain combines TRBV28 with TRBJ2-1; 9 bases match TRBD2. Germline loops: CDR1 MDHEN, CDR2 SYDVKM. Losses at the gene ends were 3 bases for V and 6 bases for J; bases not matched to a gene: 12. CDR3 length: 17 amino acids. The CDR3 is CASSFPRRGRVGNEQFF. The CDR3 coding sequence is TGTGCCAGCAGTTTCCCCCGCCGCGGGAGGGTGGGCAATGAGCAGTTCTTC.

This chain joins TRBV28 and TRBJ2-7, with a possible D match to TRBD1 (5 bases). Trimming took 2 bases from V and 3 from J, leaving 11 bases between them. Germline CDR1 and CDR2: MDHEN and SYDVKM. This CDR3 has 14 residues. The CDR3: CASSLAGKNYEQYF. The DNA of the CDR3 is TGTGCCAGCAGTTTAGCAGGGAAAAACTACGAGCAGTACTTC.

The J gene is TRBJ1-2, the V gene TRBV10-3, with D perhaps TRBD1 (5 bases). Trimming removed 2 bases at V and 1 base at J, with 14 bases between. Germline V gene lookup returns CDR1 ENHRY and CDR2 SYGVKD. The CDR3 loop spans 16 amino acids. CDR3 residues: CAISEGIGDLNYGYTF. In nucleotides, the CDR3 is TGTGCCATCAGTGAGGGGATAGGGGATCTTAACTATGGCTACACCTTC.

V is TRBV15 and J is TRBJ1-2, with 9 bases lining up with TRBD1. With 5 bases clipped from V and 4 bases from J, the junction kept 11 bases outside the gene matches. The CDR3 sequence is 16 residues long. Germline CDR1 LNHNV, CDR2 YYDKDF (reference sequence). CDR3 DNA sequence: TGTGCCACCAGCGGGACAGCCGGGACAGGGCTCTATGGCTACACCTTC. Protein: CATSGTAGTGLYGYTF.

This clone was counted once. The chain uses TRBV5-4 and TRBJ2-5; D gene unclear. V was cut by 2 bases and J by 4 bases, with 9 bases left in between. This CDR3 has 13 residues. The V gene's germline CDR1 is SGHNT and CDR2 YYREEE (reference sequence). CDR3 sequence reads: CASSFPPSETQYF. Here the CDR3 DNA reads TGTGCCAGCAGCTTTCCCCCTTCAGAGACCCAGTACTTC.

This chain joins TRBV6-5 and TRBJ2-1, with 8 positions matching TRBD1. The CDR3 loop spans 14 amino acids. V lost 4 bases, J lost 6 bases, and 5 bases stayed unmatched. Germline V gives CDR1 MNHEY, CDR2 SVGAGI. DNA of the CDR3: TGTGCCAGCAGTTGGGACAGGAGCCTCAATGAGCAGTTCTTC. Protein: CASSWDRSLNEQFF.

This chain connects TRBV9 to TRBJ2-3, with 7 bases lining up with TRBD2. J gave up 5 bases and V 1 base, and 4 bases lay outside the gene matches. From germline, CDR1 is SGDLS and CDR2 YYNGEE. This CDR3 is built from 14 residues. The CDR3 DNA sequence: TGTGCCAGCAGCGTAAGCTGGGGGGGAGATACGCAGTATTTT. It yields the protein CASSVSWGGDTQYF.

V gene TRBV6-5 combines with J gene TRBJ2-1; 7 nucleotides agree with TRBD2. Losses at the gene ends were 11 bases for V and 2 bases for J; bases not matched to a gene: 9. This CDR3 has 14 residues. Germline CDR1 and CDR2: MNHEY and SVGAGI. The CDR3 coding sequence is TGTGCCTCGTGGGCGGGAGTTCCCTACAATGAGCAGTTCTTC. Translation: CASWAGVPYNEQFF.

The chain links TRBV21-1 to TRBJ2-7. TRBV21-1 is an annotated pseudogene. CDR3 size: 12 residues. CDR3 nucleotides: TGTGCCAGCAGCGCCCGGGGCAGCGAGCAGTACTTC. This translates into CASSARGSEQYF.

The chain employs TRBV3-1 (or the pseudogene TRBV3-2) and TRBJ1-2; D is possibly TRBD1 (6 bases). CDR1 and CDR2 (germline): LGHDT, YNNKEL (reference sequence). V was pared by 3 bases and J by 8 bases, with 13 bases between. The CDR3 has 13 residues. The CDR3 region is CASSHTGRDGYTF. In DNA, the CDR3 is TGTGCCAGCAGCCACACAGGGAGGGACGGCTACACCTTC.

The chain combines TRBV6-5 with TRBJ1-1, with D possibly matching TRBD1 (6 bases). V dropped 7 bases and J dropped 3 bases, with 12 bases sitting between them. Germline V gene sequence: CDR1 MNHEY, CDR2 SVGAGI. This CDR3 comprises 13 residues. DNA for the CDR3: TGTGCCAGCATAGGGGGAGGCCACACTGAAGCTTTCTTT. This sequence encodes CASIGGGHTEAFF.

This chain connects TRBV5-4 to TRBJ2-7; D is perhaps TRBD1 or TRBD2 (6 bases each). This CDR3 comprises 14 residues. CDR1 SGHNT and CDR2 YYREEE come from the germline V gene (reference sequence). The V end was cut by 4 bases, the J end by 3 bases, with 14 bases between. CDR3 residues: CASSLDGGYYEQYF. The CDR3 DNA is TGTGCCAGCAGCCTAGACGGGGGCTACTACGAGCAGTACTTC.

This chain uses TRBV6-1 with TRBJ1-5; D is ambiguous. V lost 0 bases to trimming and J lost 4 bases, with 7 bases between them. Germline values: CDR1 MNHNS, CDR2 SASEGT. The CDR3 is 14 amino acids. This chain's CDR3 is CASSEANRNQPQHF. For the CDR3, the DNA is TGTGCCAGCAGTGAAGCAAATCGGAATCAGCCCCAGCATTTT.

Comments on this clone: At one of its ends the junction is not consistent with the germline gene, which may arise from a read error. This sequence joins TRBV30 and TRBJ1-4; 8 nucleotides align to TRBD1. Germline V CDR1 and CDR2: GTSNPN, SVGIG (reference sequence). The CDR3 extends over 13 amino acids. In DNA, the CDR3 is TGTGCCGGGAGACGGACAGGGCTCGAAAAACTGTTTTTT. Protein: CAGRRTGLEKLFF.

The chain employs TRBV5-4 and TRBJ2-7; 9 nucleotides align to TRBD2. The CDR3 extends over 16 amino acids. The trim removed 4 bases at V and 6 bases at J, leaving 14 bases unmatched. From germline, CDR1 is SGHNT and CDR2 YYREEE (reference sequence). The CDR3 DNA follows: TGTGCCAGCAGCCCCTCGTTGGCGGGAGGGCCGGGCGAGCAGTACTTC. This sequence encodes CASSPSLAGGPGEQYF.

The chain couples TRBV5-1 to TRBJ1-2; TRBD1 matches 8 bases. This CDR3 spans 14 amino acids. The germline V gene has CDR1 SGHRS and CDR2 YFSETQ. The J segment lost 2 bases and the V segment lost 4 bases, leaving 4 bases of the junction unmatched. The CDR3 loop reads CASSPGQENYGYTF. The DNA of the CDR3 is TGCGCCAGCAGCCCGGGACAGGAGAACTATGGCTACACCTTC.

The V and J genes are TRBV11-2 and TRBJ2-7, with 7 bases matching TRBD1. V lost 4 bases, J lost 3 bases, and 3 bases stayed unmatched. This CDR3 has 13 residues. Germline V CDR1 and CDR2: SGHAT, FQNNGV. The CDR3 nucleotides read TGTGCCAGCAGCTGGGACAGTTACTACGAGCAGTACTTC. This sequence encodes CASSWDSYYEQYF.

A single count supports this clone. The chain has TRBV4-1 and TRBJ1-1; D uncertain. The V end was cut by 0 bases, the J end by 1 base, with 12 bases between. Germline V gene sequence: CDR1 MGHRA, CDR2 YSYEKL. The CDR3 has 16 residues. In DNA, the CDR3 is TGCGCCAGCAGCCAAGATGGGCGGGCCGGGAACACTGAAGCTTTCTTT. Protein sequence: CASSQDGRAGNTEAFF.

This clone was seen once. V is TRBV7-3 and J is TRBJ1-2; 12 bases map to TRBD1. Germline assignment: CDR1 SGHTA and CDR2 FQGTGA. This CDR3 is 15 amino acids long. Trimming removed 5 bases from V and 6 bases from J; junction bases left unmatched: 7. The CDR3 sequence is CASSPGTGGSDGYTF. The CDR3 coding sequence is TGTGCCAGCAGCCCCGGGACAGGGGGCTCGGATGGCTACACCTTC.